One and the same sample provided the 18 T cell receptor beta chains below, sequenced in a study of T cells in Graves' hyperthyroidism and ophthalmopathy. Amplification yielded TCR beta CDR3 regions, with RNA transcripts as the source. The TCR CDR3 first-round RT-PCR relied on the HTBI primer set. TCRdb fed the multiplex PCR reads into MiXCR, producing one record per CDR3 protein. The sample holds 660,000 or so distinct CDR3 sequences, roughly 45% seen once. The specimen sequenced was peripheral blood or thyroid tissue (not recorded which). The receptors stem from an adult man with Graves' disease, either hyperthyroidism or ophthalmopathy (not recorded which).

The V and J genes are TRBV2 and TRBJ1-2, with D possibly TRBD1 on 5 matching bases. Trimming removed 1 base from V and 7 bases from J, with 16 bases in between. The CDR3 is made up of 15 amino acids. Germline V gene data show CDR1 as SNHLY and CDR2 as FYNNEI. The DNA for the CDR3 is TGTGCCAGCAGTGAAGAAAGGGGATACCGCTCTGGCTACACCTTC. This encodes CASSEERGYRSGYTF.

Comments on this clonotype: The junction does not match germline at one end; this may be a read error. The V call is TRBV7-9, the J call TRBJ2-2, with D possibly being TRBD2 (5 bases). This CDR3 contains 15 residues. Per the germline V gene, CDR1 is SEHNR and CDR2 is FQNEAQ (reference sequence). The CDR3 loop is CASSPQAGVTGDLFF. The CDR3 DNA is TGTGCCAGCAGCCCCCAGGCCGGGGTCACCGGGGATCTGTTTTTT.

This clonotype was seen many times. The rearrangement joins TRBV7-6 to TRBJ1-2; D not resolved. Deletions cut 5 bases from V and 1 base from J, with 20 bases between. This CDR3 is built from 17 residues. Germline V gene sequence: CDR1 SGHVS, CDR2 FNYEAQ. The CDR3 spells CASSAIRAGSDNYGYTF. The CDR3 coding sequence is TGTGCCAGCAGCGCAATTAGGGCTGGGTCGGATAACTATGGCTACACCTTC. Supplemented by reference TRBV7-6 and TRBJ1-2, the full variable domain reads GAGVSQSPRYKVTKRGQDVALRCDPISGHVSLYWYRQALGQGPEFLTYFNYEAQQDKSGLPNDRFSAERPEGSISTLTIQRTEQRDSAMYRCASSAIRAGSDNYGYTFGSGTRLTVV.

Many counts were recorded for this clonotype. The chain is built from TRBV20-1 and TRBJ1-6, with D tentatively TRBD1 (6 bases). Germline V gives CDR1 DFQATT, CDR2 SNEGSKA (reference sequence). This CDR3 has 13 residues. V dropped 3 bases and J dropped 8 bases, with 11 bases sitting between them. This CDR3 is CSASVNRDSPLHF. CDR3 in DNA: TGCAGTGCTAGCGTAAACAGGGATTCACCCCTCCACTTT.

Turning to this clonotype: Just one base apart from a much larger clone, this may be a read error. The V call is TRBV29-1, the J call TRBJ1-1; D gene unclear. Looked up from germline, CDR1 is SQVTM and CDR2 is ANQGSEA. CDR3 length: 12 residues. V gave up 4 bases and J gave up 10 bases, with 16 bases separating them. The CDR3 loop is CSVGGGPQGAFF. CDR3 nucleotide sequence: TGCAGCGTTGGAGGAGGGCCCCAAGGAGCTTTCTTT.

The genes are TRBV5-6 and TRBJ1-2, with no clear D. V lost 5 bases and J 5 bases, leaving 16 bases between the germline ends. The CDR3 is made up of 14 amino acids. The germline CDR1 and CDR2 sequences are SGHDT and YYEEEE. The CDR3 is CASRSSRAPYGYTF. Here the CDR3 DNA reads TGTGCCAGCAGGTCGTCTCGGGCGCCGTATGGCTACACCTTC.

The V call is TRBV29-1, the J call TRBJ1-2; D may be TRBD1 (6 bases). V was pared by 4 bases and J by 4 bases, with 16 bases between. Germline CDR1 reads SQVTM; CDR2 reads ANQGSEA. The CDR3 length is 14 residues. In DNA form, the CDR3 reads TGCAGCGTTGCAGCGTCCAGGGGTACCTATGGCTACACCTTC. Protein product: CSVAASRGTYGYTF.

This chain connects TRBV7-9 to TRBJ2-7; possibly TRBD2 for D (7 bases). Deletions cut 5 bases from V and 3 bases from J, with 20 bases between. The CDR3 totals 16 residues. Germline values: CDR1 SEHNR, CDR2 FQNEAQ (reference sequence). Written as DNA, the CDR3 is TGTGCCAGCAGCCCGAAAAGCGGGGACAAGTTCTACGAGCAGTACTTC. It translates to CASSPKSGDKFYEQYF.

This rearrangement joins TRBV9 to TRBJ1-4, with no clear D. Trimming took off 3 bases at V and 8 bases at J, with 20 bases between the two ends. CDR1 and CDR2 (germline): SGDLS, YYNGEE. The CDR3 extends over 16 amino acids. The CDR3 region has the DNA TGTGCCAGCAGCGCACCGACGGGAGAAGAATTCGAAAAACTGTTTTTT. This codes for CASSAPTGEEFEKLFF.

This clonotype was counted between two and nine times. The chain couples TRBV7-9 to TRBJ2-7; perhaps TRBD1 as D (8 bases). The germline V gene has CDR1 SEHNR and CDR2 FQNEAQ (reference sequence). The CDR3 extends over 15 amino acids. Trimming cost V 5 bases and J 3 bases, with 17 bases left between them. The CDR3 sequence is CASSPTGGDYYEQYF. CDR3 nucleotide sequence: TGTGCCAGCAGCCCCACAGGGGGGGACTACTACGAGCAGTACTTC.

The chain carries TRBV10-3 and TRBJ1-6; D not resolved. Trimming removed 6 bases at V and 9 bases at J, with 18 bases between. The CDR3 is 15 amino acids. CDR1 and CDR2 from the germline V gene are ENHRY and SYGVKD. In DNA, the CDR3 is TGTGCCATCAGGGCGATGAGGGAACTGGGTTCACCCCTCCACTTT. Protein sequence: CAIRAMRELGSPLHF.

V gene TRBV7-2 combines with J gene TRBJ2-7; 8 bases match TRBD2. CDR1 and CDR2 from the germline V gene are SGHTA and FQGNSA. J gave up 2 bases and V 3 bases, and 9 bases lay outside the gene matches. The CDR3 has 16 residues. The CDR3, as DNA: TGTGCCAGCAGCTTGGGCGGATTAGCGGGAACCTACGAGCAGTACTTC. This translates into CASSLGGLAGTYEQYF.

This clonotype was detected ten times or more. This chain uses TRBV20-1 with TRBJ1-2; tentative D call: TRBD1 (5 bases). V gave up 3 bases and J gave up 8 bases, with 13 bases separating them. The length of the CDR3 is 12 residues. Germline V CDR1 and CDR2: DFQATT, SNEGSKA (reference sequence). In DNA, the CDR3 is TGCAGTGCTAGGCGTGGGGCTGGGGGCTACACCTTC. It yields the protein CSARRGAGGYTF.

The sample holds a few counts of this clonotype. The junction departs from germline at one end; a sequencing error may be responsible. The rearrangement links TRBV7-9 to TRBJ1-1; D gene unclear. The germline CDR1 and CDR2 sequences are SEHNR and FQNEAQ (reference sequence). This CDR3 has 14 amino acids. CDR3 residues: CASSQTYGETEAFF. CDR3 sequence (DNA): TGCGCCAGCAGCCAAACGTACGGGGAAACTGAAGCTTTCTTT. Combining the CDR3 with reference TRBV7-9 and TRBJ1-1 gives the whole variable domain DTGVSQNPRHKITKRGQNVTFRCDPISEHNRLYWYRQTLGQGPEFLTYFQNEAQLEKSRLLSDRFSAERPKGSFSTLEIQRTEQGDSAMYLCASSQTYGETEAFFGQGTRLTVV.

This clonotype was observed a few times. V is TRBV2 and J is TRBJ2-7; TRBD1 agrees at 7 bases. This CDR3 contains 16 residues. V was clipped by 5 bases and J by 5 bases; unmatched bases: 15. The germline gives CDR1 SNHLY, CDR2 FYNNEI. The CDR3 coding sequence is TGTGCCAGCAGTATACGACAGGGTTCAAGGGATAACGAGCAGTACTTC. It specifies CASSIRQGSRDNEQYF.

This chain links TRBV25-1 with TRBJ1-4; D not resolved. The CDR3 length is 14 residues. Per germline, CDR1 MGHDK and CDR2 SYGVNS. The V end lost 7 bases, the J end lost 0 bases, and 9 bases lay between the germline ends. CDR3 nucleotide sequence: TGTGCCAGCAAACCCCAGGCAACTAATGAAAAACTGTTTTTT. Translated, it gives CASKPQATNEKLFF.

The chain is built from TRBV7-9 and TRBJ1-1; TRBD1 agrees at 9 bases. After removal of 1 base from V and 8 bases from J, the junction contained 5 bases not matched to a gene. The V gene's germline CDR1 is SEHNR and CDR2 FQNEAQ (reference sequence). The length of the CDR3 is 14 residues. CDR3 amino acids: CASSLGVGTGEAFF. In nucleotides, the CDR3 is TGTGCCAGCAGCTTAGGTGTCGGGACAGGGGAAGCTTTCTTT.

The chain has TRBV12-3 or TRBV12-4 and TRBJ1-1; TRBD1 agrees at 8 bases. Trimming took 6 bases from V and 1 from J; bases not matched to a gene: 4. The CDR3 has 14 residues. The CDR3 sequence is CASRPTGANTEAFF. Written as DNA, the CDR3 is TGTGCCAGCAGACCGACAGGGGCGAACACTGAAGCTTTCTTT.